This T cell receptor beta chain was captured in a study of cytomegalovirus exposure and HLA in healthy donors. Notes on the study in general: The classifier, whose performance was assessed in both the original and validation cohorts, reportedly diagnosed cytomegalovirus status with high specificity and sensitivity. For most subjects, TCR beta sequences were reported to predict HLA-A and HLA-B alleles with accuracy. In a later analysis, HLA-associated beta chains showed higher expansion and lower generation probabilities than comparable chains. In a later analysis, the majority of CMV-associated beta chains seemingly showed HLA restriction.

13 Jbeta primers and 60 Vbeta primers were used for the PCR. The table came from immunoSEQ multiplex PCR; TCRdb's copy has only in-frame clones and leaves some out. The profile covers around 150,000 clones, with under 75% appearing a single time and around 7% taken by the ten largest. Note on this clone: The target antigen is unknown.

Trimming left V 3 bases short and J 4 bases short, with 9 bases between. This CDR3 region has 13 residues. Germline V gene sequence: CDR1 KGHSH, CDR2 LQKENI. The sequence came from a middle-aged man in good health and CMV-seropositive. Sequenced sample: PBMCs. The chain carries TRBV18 and TRBJ2-5, with a tentative D call TRBD1 (6 bases). CDR3 sequence reads: CASSPDRSETQYF. The CDR3 DNA reads TGTGCCAGCTCACCCGACAGGTCAGAGACCCAGTACTTC.